This TCR beta chain was found in a study of cytomegalovirus exposure and HLA in healthy donors (TCRdb year 2017). With regard to the full study: An earlier analysis of several hundred of the donors reported about 250 Gb of sequence data and more than 90 million unique TCR beta sequences from some 180 million T cells. An early release that covered some 640 HLA-typed donors contained about 290 gigabases of sequencing data and tens of millions of unique TCR sequences. Of the roughly 400 genotyped donors, approximately 80% fell in the genetic ancestry cluster associated with self-reported Caucasian donors. The study was designed to test whether signatures of past pathogen exposure could be identified by cataloging public T cell receptors. The study used immunosequencing to profile the T cell repertoires of several hundred subjects and linked those repertoires to cytomegalovirus serostatus. A separate validation cohort of about 110 different subjects was used in addition to the 666-subject first cohort. To predict cytomegalovirus infection status, the study combined high-throughput TCR immunosequencing, statistical association of individual TCRs with disease status, and machine learning. To study patterns of TCR occurrence, a later analysis re-analyzed previously published TCR beta repertoires from 650 to 750 donors and added high-resolution HLA genotyping. Rather than using new phenotypic data, the later analysis identified candidate immune exposures from TCR beta sequences and from how often those sequences occurred across donors. An earlier analysis of 587 of the donors used high-throughput TCR beta sequencing to judge whether each TCR beta V gene segment behaved as functional or pseudogenic. Donor age, sex, ethnicity and CMV serostatus were collected together with the repertoire data. A later genetic analysis used genome-wide SNP genotypes for about three fifths of the 666 donors, treating that subset as a discovery cohort. Every repertoire in the discovery cohort had been generated on one and the same sequencing platform. HLA typing included class I and class II loci at four-digit resolution. Typing coverage differed by locus: A, B, C, DRB1 and DQB1 were typed in roughly 629-640 donors, DQA1 in around 500, DPA1 in some 610, and DPB1 in around 440. Because of strong linkage in the cohort, five DR-DQ haplotypes were treated as single units for association and clustering. Across approximately 400 genotyped donors of the cohort, an average of about 200,000 unique TCR beta nucleotide sequences per donor were sequenced, and 15% to 20% of those sequences were non-productive. Study-wide conclusions, independent of this receptor: A total of around 150 TCR beta chains were listed by the study as associated with cytomegalovirus. In this cohort, only TCR beta chains were sequenced, and detectable features were limited by the absence of alpha or paired-chain data. Several of the top co-occurrence clusters appeared to be linked to parvovirus B19, influenza, CMV and Epstein-Barr virus, according to a later analysis. A later genetic analysis associated a missense DCLRE1C variant with V-gene and J-gene trimming of TCR beta chains, and an independent cohort replicated the association. Roughly uniform sequencing depth across donors was assumed in presence/absence analyses, although this assumption may not hold. While some public TCRs were present in many individuals, most TCR sequences turned up only very rarely across donors. The classifier was reported to diagnose cytomegalovirus status with high specificity and sensitivity in both the original and validation cohorts. Three of the identified cytomegalovirus-associated TCR beta chains were confirmed in vitro to be specific for cytomegalovirus antigens. Because HLA typing was missing for some donors at each locus, association tests included only the typed subset. According to a later analysis, most CMV-associated TCR beta chains appeared to be HLA-restricted, and the HLA associations seemed to be driven largely by CMV exposure. Some IMGT-functional V segments, including TRBV6-2 and TRBV6-3, could not be told apart with the 87-base-pair reads, so those segments were excluded. In a later analysis, TCR association rates were found to vary across HLA loci, with the most associated TCRs seen for DRB1 alleles and the fewest for HLA-C alleles. Immune exposure information for the cohort was limited to CMV serostatus. In a later analysis, HLA-associated TCR beta chains showed more clonal expansion and lower generation probabilities than non-associated chains that were equally common. Assigning TCR associations to individual alleles was difficult when HLA alleles, especially DR and DQ, strongly co-occurred. In an earlier analysis of 587 of the donors, most TCR beta V segments appeared in productive rearrangements about 87% or about 30% of the time, broadly matching IMGT annotations. The authors suggested that the approach could potentially be extended to other disease states and immunological phenotypes. Specific HLA alleles were associated with over 15,000 TCR beta sequences at a false discovery rate of 0.05 in a later analysis. A further reported finding was that TCR beta sequences accurately predicted the HLA-A and HLA-B alleles for most subjects in the first cohort. Correlated functional status among segregating V segments might reflect linkage disequilibrium, but an unknown experimental factor could not be ruled out. Compared with the approximately 600-donor mean, donors in an Asian-associated ancestry cluster had fewer N-insertions in productive TCRs, according to a later genetic analysis. A group of highly shared sequence variants was considered likely to be a technical artifact of the sequencing pipeline. Because counts were too low, seventeen rarely observed V segments, including chromosome 9 orphons, were excluded from the earlier analysis of 587 of the donors.

Sequences SGHVS (CDR1) and FQNEAQ (CDR2) are obtained from the germline V gene. The CDR3 covers 17 residues, taking in both the cysteine and the phenylalanine. Kept here is only the CDR3 DNA, which spans 51 bases and is read in frame from base 1. V lost 0 bases and J lost 4 bases, and the count of bases not matched to a germline gene is 7. The cohort consisted of 670 or so healthy bone marrow donors. At the time of sampling, all cohort members were nominally healthy, though unrecorded immune exposures were likely present. The donor was CMV seropositive and was included in the group of some 290 seropositive cohort members. Every donor gave a peripheral blood sample, and the peripheral blood mononuclear cells from that sample were used for TCR beta sequencing. The Qiagen DNeasy Blood Extraction Kit was used to extract genomic DNA from the blood cell samples. Library construction relied on the immunoSEQ multiplex PCR assay. The multiplex PCR relied on a mix of 60 forward primers for TCR Vbeta segments and 13 reverse primers for TCR Jbeta segments. A multiplex PCR assay on genomic DNA amplified the CDR3 region of rearranged TCR beta genes. The Illumina HiSeq System was used to sequence the amplified TCR beta libraries as 87-base-pair reads. The authors processed their data as follows. In a later analysis, tens of millions of unique TCR beta chains were counted across the approximately 640 repertoires, and about 9.9 million of these chains were shared by at least two donors. Raw reads were error-corrected and collapsed into unique sequences by a nearest-neighbor algorithm in which closely related sequences were merged to remove PCR and sequencing errors. To assign V, D and J gene segments, CDR3 sequences were aligned to IMGT reference sequences. Each retained sequence needed at least a six-nucleotide match to both a V gene segment and a J gene segment. A rearrangement was called productive if the CDR3 had no stop codons and remained in frame with V and J, and every other rearrangement was called non-productive. CDR3 was defined according to IMGT convention as the region running from the second conserved V-encoded cysteine to the conserved J-encoded phenylalanine. Sequences without an unambiguous match to a single V gene segment were excluded from the earlier analysis of several hundred of the donors. An earlier analysis of fewer than 750 of the donors classified V segments as functional when productive rearrangements were above 56.7% and as segregating when the standard deviation between donors was above 5%. A statistical classification framework was developed to diagnose cytomegalovirus status using the catalog of TCR beta chain sequences. V and J gene assignment, in a later analysis, came from comparing TCR nucleotide sequences with IMGT/GENE-DB human TR gene sequences. Using the TCRdist pipeline, a later analysis assigned CDR3 sequences along with most-parsimonious VDJ recombination scenarios. A later analysis defined each TCR beta chain by its CDR3 amino acid sequence plus V-gene family, and excluded reads lacking a unique V-gene family. To address suspected cross-contamination and a sequencing artifact, a later analysis removed some 620 highly shared, low-generation-probability nucleotide sequences. A later analysis calculated a clonal expansion index for each public chain from normalized within-repertoire ranks of inferred template counts. In a later analysis, generation probabilities were computed using a VDJ recombination model fitted to out-of-frame rearrangements, and the results were checked against IGoR. A later analysis scored TCR-TCR, TCR-HLA and TCR-CMV co-occurrence with hypergeometric tests, applying a repertoire-size bias correction to TCR pairs. False discovery rates were estimated in a later analysis by permuting HLA or CMV assignments 20 times. In a later analysis, co-occurring TCRs were grouped with DBSCAN, and TCRdist sequence similarity was added when clustering was performed within HLA-allele-positive subsets. Repertoires with fewer than 30,000 or more than 120,000 public chains, plus five repertoires with anomalous nucleotide sharing, were excluded from co-occurrence clustering. Here the immuneACCESS table is served through TCRdb, limited to in-frame sequences with V and J called. Missing clones are a known gap in these copies; in checked studies unresolved V genes cover under half, and the rest lacks a known reason. Clone size and V and J calls were adopted from that table, with D and trimming inferred from the DNA. This sample is represented by around 91,000 clones; around 78% of them were singletons. The ten most abundant clones make up roughly 2.6% of the sample.

Details on this clone: There is no known antigen for this receptor. Base-call qualities are not available, and no considerably larger clone is one nucleotide away.

The clonotype originates from a male donor in good health and CMV-seropositive. The rearranged chain carries TRBV7-8 and TRBJ2-7; TRBD2 fits 12 bases in the junction. The source material was PBMCs. The DNA sequence reads TGTGCCAGCAGCTTAGCTGGACTAGCGGGAACAGGATACGAGCAGTACTTC. This encodes CASSLAGLAGTGYEQYF.